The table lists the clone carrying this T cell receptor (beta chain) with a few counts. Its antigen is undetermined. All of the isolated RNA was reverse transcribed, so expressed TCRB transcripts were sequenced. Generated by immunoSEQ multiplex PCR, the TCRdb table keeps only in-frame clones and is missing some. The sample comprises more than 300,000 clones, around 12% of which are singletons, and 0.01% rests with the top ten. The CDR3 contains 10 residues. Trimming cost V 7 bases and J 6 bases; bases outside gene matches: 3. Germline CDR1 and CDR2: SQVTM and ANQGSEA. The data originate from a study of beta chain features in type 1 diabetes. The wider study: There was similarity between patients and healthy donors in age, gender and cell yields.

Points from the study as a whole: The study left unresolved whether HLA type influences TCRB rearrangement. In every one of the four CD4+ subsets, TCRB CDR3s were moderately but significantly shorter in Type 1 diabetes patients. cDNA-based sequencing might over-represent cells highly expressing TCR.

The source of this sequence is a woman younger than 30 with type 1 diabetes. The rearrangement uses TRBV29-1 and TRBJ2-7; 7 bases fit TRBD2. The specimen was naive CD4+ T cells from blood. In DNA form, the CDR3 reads TGCAGCGGCGGGGAGGGCGAGCAGTACTTC. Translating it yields CSGGEGEQYF.